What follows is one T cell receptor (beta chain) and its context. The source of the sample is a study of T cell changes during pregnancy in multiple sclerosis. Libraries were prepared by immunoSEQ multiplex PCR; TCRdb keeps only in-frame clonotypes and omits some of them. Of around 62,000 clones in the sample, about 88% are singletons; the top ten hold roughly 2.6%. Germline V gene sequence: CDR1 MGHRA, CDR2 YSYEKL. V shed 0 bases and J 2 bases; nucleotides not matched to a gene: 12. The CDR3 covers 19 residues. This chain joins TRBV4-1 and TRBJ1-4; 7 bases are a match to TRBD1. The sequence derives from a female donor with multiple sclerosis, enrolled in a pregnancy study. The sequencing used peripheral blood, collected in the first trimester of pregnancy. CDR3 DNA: TGCGCCAGCAGCCAAGATCGGCGACAGGGATTTTGGACTAATGAAAAACTGTTTTTT. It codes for CASSQDRRQGFWTNEKLFF.